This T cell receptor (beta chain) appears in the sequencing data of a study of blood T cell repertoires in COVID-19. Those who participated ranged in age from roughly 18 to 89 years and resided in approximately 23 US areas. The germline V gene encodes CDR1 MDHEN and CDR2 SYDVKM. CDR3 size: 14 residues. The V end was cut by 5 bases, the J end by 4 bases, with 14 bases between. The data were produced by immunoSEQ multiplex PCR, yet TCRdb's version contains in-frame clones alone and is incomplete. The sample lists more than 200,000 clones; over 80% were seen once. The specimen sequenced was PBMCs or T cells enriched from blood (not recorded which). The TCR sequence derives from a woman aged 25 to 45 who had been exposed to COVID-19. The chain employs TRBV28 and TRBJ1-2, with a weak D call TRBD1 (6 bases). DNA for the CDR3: TGTGCCAGCAGTGAGGACAGAGGACCCTATGGCTACACCTTC. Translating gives CASSEDRGPYGYTF.